This T cell receptor beta chain was captured in a study of blood T cells in healthy people across ages. Worth noting for this clonotype: At one end, the junction sequence differs from germline, possibly due to a read error.

Alongside a J-beta primer mix, a sample-barcoded 5' primer served in a second PCR lasting about 7 to 11 cycles. TCRdb recomputed calls from the 5' RACE reads with MiXCR, one row per CDR3 protein. The sample shows 1.8 million or so distinct CDR3 sequences, 39% of them seen only once. The V gene's germline CDR1 is SGHNT and CDR2 YENEEA. This CDR3 is built from 13 residues. What was sequenced was blood. This clonotype was sampled from a human donor in good health. This chain joins TRBV11-3 and TRBJ2-3; tentative D call: TRBD1 (6 bases). Written as DNA, the CDR3 is TGTGCCAGCTACTCGACAGAGACAGGTACGCAGTATTTT. Translated: CASYSTETGTQYF.